Below, 17 T cell receptor beta chains from the same sample are listed, as sequenced in a study of Ad26.COV2.S vaccination and SARS-CoV-2 variants. Method: immunoSEQ multiplex PCR; TCRdb's copy keeps in-frame clones and lacks some. The sample consists of around 340,000 clones, about 87% of them appearing once. As for treatment: roughly 18 received Ad26.COV2.S at low or high dose, single or two shots; 5 received placebo; per-sample allocation not given. Samples were taken on day 63 after the first vaccine or placebo injection. The sample was peripheral blood, taken in a trial of Ad26.COV2.S vaccine versus placebo. These receptors originate from a person between 18 and 65 years old who received the Ad26.COV2.S COVID-19 vaccine or a placebo.

V usage is TRBV5-1 and J usage is TRBJ1-3, with 11 bases lining up with TRBD1. Germline V CDR1 and CDR2: SGHRS, YFSETQ. J lost 3 bases, V lost 3 bases, and 8 bases had no gene match. This CDR3 contains 17 residues. CDR3 sequence reads: CASSYAGTGGSGNTIYF. As DNA, the CDR3 is TGCGCCAGCAGCTATGCCGGGACAGGGGGAAGTGGAAACACCATATATTTT. Full variable domain (outside the CDR3, taken from reference TRBV5-1 and TRBJ1-3): KAGVTQTPRYLIKTRGQQVTLSCSPISGHRSVSWYQQTPGQGLQFLFEYFSETQRNKGNFPGRFSGRQFSNSRSEMNVSTLELGDSALYLCASSYAGTGGSGNTIYFGEGSWLTVV.

This sequence joins TRBV5-1 and TRBJ1-4; possible D gene TRBD1, 6 bases. Per germline, CDR1 SGHRS and CDR2 YFSETQ. The CDR3 spans 15 residues. Deletions cut 0 bases from V and 7 bases from J, with 13 bases between. CDR3 in amino acids: CASSLETGPIEKLFF. Written as DNA, the CDR3 is TGCGCCAGCAGCTTGGAAACAGGGCCGATTGAAAAACTGTTTTTT.

The V and J genes are TRBV29-1 and TRBJ2-1; 12 nucleotides agree with TRBD2. CDR1 and CDR2 from the germline V gene are SQVTM and ANQGSEA. Trimming at V came to 6 bases and at J to 7 bases, leaving 7 bases not matched to a gene. This CDR3 is built from 14 residues. CDR3 protein: CSVSLAGGPNEQFF. CDR3 coding DNA: TGCAGCGTCTCCCTAGCGGGGGGGCCAAATGAGCAGTTCTTC.

The chain employs TRBV4-2 and TRBJ2-3; maybe TRBD2 (6 bases). This CDR3 comprises 17 residues. Trimming left V 1 base short and J 3 bases short, with 17 bases between. Germline CDR1 reads LGHNA; CDR2 reads YNFKEQ. CDR3: CASSQGSTSRDTDTQYF. CDR3 DNA sequence: TGTGCCAGCAGCCAAGGCTCCACTAGCCGGGATACAGATACGCAGTATTTT.

The chain couples TRBV6-2 or TRBV6-3 to TRBJ1-5; D is ambiguous. The CDR3 loop spans 14 amino acids. V gave up 5 bases and J gave up 0 bases, with 8 bases separating them. Looked up from germline, CDR1 is MNHEY and CDR2 is SVGEGT. The CDR3 bases are TGTGCCAGCAGTGGAACATATAGCAATCAGCCCCAGCATTTT. Protein sequence: CASSGTYSNQPQHF.

V is TRBV7-2 and J is TRBJ1-1, with TRBD1 matching 7 bases. The CDR3 sequence is 14 residues long. V shed 4 bases and J 0 bases; nucleotides not matched to a gene: 2. Germline V gives CDR1 SGHTA, CDR2 FQGNSA. Here the CDR3 reads CASSWDRLNTEAFF. CDR3 bases: TGTGCCAGCAGCTGGGACAGACTGAACACTGAAGCTTTCTTT. The whole variable domain, remainder taken from reference TRBV7-2 and TRBJ1-1, is GAGVSQSPSNKVTEKGKDVELRCDPISGHTALYWYRQSLGQGLEFLIYFQGNSAPDKSGLPSDRFSAERTGGSVSTLTIQRTQQEDSAVYLCASSWDRLNTEAFFGQGTRLTVV.

The CDR3, as DNA: TGTGCCAGCAGCGGGGCATCCCTAAAGGCTGGCTACACCTTC. This encodes CASSGASLKAGYTF. This chain connects TRBV7-9 to TRBJ1-2, with D possibly TRBD1 on 5 matching bases. Germline CDR1 is SEHNR and CDR2 is FQNEAQ (reference sequence). The ends were cut back, 5 bases at V and 7 bases at J, with 17 bases in the middle. The CDR3 has 14 amino acids. Using reference TRBV7-9 and TRBJ1-2 for the parts outside the CDR3, the full variable domain is DTGVSQNPRHKITKRGQNVTFRCDPISEHNRLYWYRQTLGQGPEFLTYFQNEAQLEKSRLLSDRFSAERPKGSFSTLEIQRTEQGDSAMYLCASSGASLKAGYTFGSGTRLTVV.

V gene TRBV5-1 combines with J gene TRBJ2-7; D may be TRBD1 (5 bases). The CDR3 is made up of 14 amino acids. The germline V gene encodes CDR1 SGHRS and CDR2 YFSETQ. Trimming removed 5 bases from V and 4 bases from J, with 16 bases in between. The CDR3 DNA follows: TGCGCCAGCAGGGACACAGCCAAGCTTTACGAGCAGTACTTC. This encodes CASRDTAKLYEQYF.

This chain joins TRBV3-1 (or the pseudogene TRBV3-2) and TRBJ2-2; D ambiguous. Trimming cost V 4 bases and J 0 bases, with 12 bases left between them. Germline CDR1 LGHDT, CDR2 YNNKEL (reference sequence). The CDR3 totals 16 residues. Here the CDR3 DNA reads TGTGCCAGCAGCCGTTGGCACGCGGCGAACACCGGGGAGCTGTTTTTT. It is translated as CASSRWHAANTGELFF.

This clone turned up a few times. V and J are TRBV11-2 and TRBJ1-4; 10 bases are shared with TRBD1. Germline values: CDR1 SGHAT, CDR2 FQNNGV. There are 15 residues in the CDR3. V lost 4 bases, J lost 9 bases, and 8 bases stayed unmatched. The CDR3 region has the DNA TGTGCCAGCAGCTCCCCGGGACAGGGGAGGCAAAAACTGTTTTTT. Protein sequence: CASSSPGQGRQKLFF.

This rearrangement joins TRBV5-4 to TRBJ2-1; TRBD2 agrees at 11 bases. With V trimmed by 4 bases and J by 4 bases, 7 bases remained unmatched. Germline V CDR1 and CDR2: SGHNT, YYREEE (reference sequence). There are 16 residues in the CDR3. The CDR3 region is CASSARLAGSYNEQFF. As DNA, the CDR3 is TGTGCCAGCAGCGCCCGACTAGCGGGATCTTACAATGAGCAGTTCTTC. The whole variable domain, filled in from reference TRBV5-4 and TRBJ2-1, reads ETGVTQSPTHLIKTRGQQVTLRCSSQSGHNTVSWYQQALGQGPQFIFQYYREEENGRGNFPPRFSGLQFPNYSSELNVNALELDDSALYLCASSARLAGSYNEQFFGPGTRLTVL.

The V gene is TRBV5-6, the J gene TRBJ2-7, with 11 bases identical to TRBD1. The ends lost 4 bases at V and 4 bases at J; junction bases unmatched: 4. The CDR3 covers 14 residues. CDR1 and CDR2 (germline): SGHDT, YYEEEE. The CDR3 DNA follows: TGTGCCAGCAGCGCGGGGACAGGGGGATACGAGCAGTACTTC. Protein sequence: CASSAGTGGYEQYF.

V and J are TRBV2 and TRBJ1-3, with D hard to call. The germline V and J ends were trimmed by 1 base and 0 bases, with 10 bases remaining between them. Germline lookup yields CDR1 SNHLY and CDR2 FYNNEI. The CDR3 spans 16 residues. For the CDR3, the DNA is TGTGCCAGCAGTGAAGGGCGGATTAACTCTGGAAACACCATATATTTT. Translated, it gives CASSEGRINSGNTIYF.

This chain connects TRBV29-1 to TRBJ2-5; TRBD1 or TRBD2 may be the D gene (5 bases each). From germline, CDR1 is SQVTM and CDR2 ANQGSEA. This CDR3 is 13 amino acids long. V lost 4 bases and J lost 1, with 10 bases in between. In DNA, the CDR3 is TGCAGCGTTGGGGCCGGGACCCAAGAGACCCAGTACTTC. It encodes CSVGAGTQETQYF.

This rearrangement joins TRBV19 to TRBJ2-3, with 9 bases aligning to TRBD2. The CDR3 loop spans 14 amino acids. Germline values: CDR1 LNHDA, CDR2 SQIVND (reference sequence). The V segment lost 5 bases and the J segment 9 bases; nucleotides outside the gene matches: 9. CDR3: CASSPGTSSGTQYF. CDR3 coding DNA: TGTGCCAGTAGTCCCGGGACTAGCTCCGGAACGCAGTATTTT.

V usage is TRBV18 and J usage is TRBJ1-4, with D possibly being TRBD1 (5 bases). Trimming cost V 4 bases and J 8 bases, with 11 bases left between them. There are 13 residues in the CDR3. Germline assignment: CDR1 KGHSH and CDR2 LQKENI. The CDR3 sequence is CASSLRVDEKLFF. CDR3 bases: TGTGCCAGCTCACTCAGGGTGGACGAAAAACTGTTTTTT.

The J gene is TRBJ2-7, the V gene TRBV5-6; 7 nucleotides line up with TRBD2. The CDR3 consists of 15 residues. The V gene's germline CDR1 is SGHDT and CDR2 YYEEEE. Trimming took 3 bases from V and 4 from J; bases not matched to a gene: 10. The CDR3: CASSWGSGGGYEQYF. The CDR3 DNA sequence: TGTGCCAGCAGCTGGGGGTCGGGAGGTGGGTACGAGCAGTACTTC.